The T cell receptor beta chain under discussion was sequenced for a study of CD8 T cells in Susac syndrome. Trimming took 4 bases from V and 5 from J, leaving 11 bases between them. CDR3 size: 14 residues. The authors reverse transcribed about 0.45 to 1 ug RNA with random hexamers. TCRdb analysed the immunoSEQ multiplex PCR reads with MiXCR anew, one entry per CDR3 protein. The sample contains 210,000 or so distinct CDR3 sequences, roughly 92% of which appear only once. The V gene is TRBV23-1, the J gene TRBJ2-2; D not certain. TRBV23-1 is an open reading frame whose function is uncertain. Sequencing used CD8+ T cells from PBMCs. The receptor was isolated from a human donor with multiple sclerosis. CDR3 sequence: CASSPNARTGELFF. In DNA form, the CDR3 reads TGCGCCAGCAGTCCTAACGCAAGAACCGGGGAGCTGTTTTTT.